This passage covers 16 T cell receptor beta chains from one sample sequenced in a study of T cells in Graves' hyperthyroidism and ophthalmopathy. Amplification of TCR beta CDR3 regions was performed using RNA transcripts as template. HTBI primers were the set used in a first-round RT-PCR of the TCR CDR3. TCRdb redid the calling of the multiplex PCR reads with MiXCR, one entry per CDR3 protein. The sample has 350,000 to 500,000 distinct CDR3 sequences; roughly an eighth are singletons. The sequenced material came from blood. These receptor sequences come from a woman aged 18-30 years with Graves' hyperthyroidism.

This clonotype was counted at least ten times. The J gene is TRBJ2-1, the V gene TRBV12-3 or TRBV12-4, with D possibly being TRBD1 or TRBD2 (5 bases each). The V end lost 6 bases, the J end lost 6 bases, and 18 bases lay between the germline ends. The CDR3 is 15 amino acids. The DNA for the CDR3 is TGTGCCAGCAGACCCCAGGGTCGGGGCGGCAATGAGCAGTTCTTC. It codes for CASRPQGRGGNEQFF.

In this sample, this clonotype turned up a few times. This chain joins TRBV28 and TRBJ2-3, with 10 bases fitting TRBD2. This CDR3 region has 15 residues. Trimming removed 7 bases from V and 5 bases from J; junction bases left unmatched: 9. The germline CDR1 and CDR2 sequences are MDHEN and SYDVKM. CDR3 nucleotide sequence: TGTGCCAGCAACCGGGCTAGCGGGAGACAAGATACGCAGTATTTT. Its translation: CASNRASGRQDTQYF.

In its sample, this clonotype was seen a few times. The chain couples TRBV6-2 or TRBV6-3 to TRBJ2-7; 7 positions match TRBD1. The trim removed 7 bases at V and 2 bases at J, leaving 11 bases unmatched. The CDR3 covers 15 residues. Germline lookup yields CDR1 MNHEY and CDR2 SVGEGT. In DNA, the CDR3 is TGTGCCAGCACCGACGGGACAGCTGCTGCCTACGAGCAGTACTTC. This encodes CASTDGTAAAYEQYF.

This clonotype was picked up many times. V gene TRBV5-1 combines with J gene TRBJ2-2; 12 nucleotides align to TRBD2. Germline V lookup: CDR1 SGHRS, CDR2 YFSETQ. V shed 4 bases and J 7 bases; nucleotides not matched to a gene: 8. The CDR3 loop spans 16 amino acids. Written as DNA, the CDR3 is TGCGCCAGCAGCCCTCCTAGCGGGAGGGCCATCGGGGAGCTGTTTTTT. This encodes CASSPPSGRAIGELFF.

Of note for this clonotype: With a much larger clone just one base away, this may be a read error. This sequence joins TRBV11-2 and TRBJ1-5; no clear D gene. Germline lookup yields CDR1 SGHAT and CDR2 FQNNGV. The CDR3 runs to 14 residues. CDR3 amino acids: CASSLEPSNQPQQF. The CDR3 DNA sequence: TGTGCCAGCAGCTTAGAGCCTAGCAATCAGCCCCAGCAGTTT.

This clonotype was recorded at least ten times. The chain recombines TRBV20-1 with TRBJ2-7, with D hard to call. The germline gives CDR1 DFQATT, CDR2 SNEGSKA (reference sequence). V lost 0 bases to trimming and J lost 0 bases, with 3 bases between them. CDR3 length: 12 residues. CDR3 sequence (DNA): TGCAGTGCTAGAGACCTCTCCTACGAGCAGTACTTC. This sequence encodes CSARDLSYEQYF.

CDR3 sequence (DNA): TGTGCCAGCAGACAGGCCAGCAATCAGCCCCAGCATTTT. Its translation is CASRQASNQPQHF. The V call is TRBV6-4, the J call TRBJ1-5; maybe TRBD1 (5 bases). Trimming stripped 6 bases from V and 1 base from J, with 7 bases between. This CDR3 is built from 13 residues. Germline CDR1 MRHNA, CDR2 SNTAGT.

This clonotype came up many times. The chain joins TRBV6-1 to TRBJ2-7, with D possibly matching TRBD2 (5 bases). CDR3 size: 12 residues. V shed 5 bases and J shed 5 bases, with 10 bases lying between them. The V gene's germline CDR1 is MNHNS and CDR2 SASEGT. CDR3 loop: CASSTRTDEQYF. Written as DNA, the CDR3 is TGTGCCAGCAGTACGCGGACTGACGAGCAGTACTTC.

The sample holds many counts of this clonotype. The chain is built from TRBV27 and TRBJ2-1; D is undetermined. V shed 2 bases and J shed 11 bases, with 13 bases lying between them. The CDR3 runs 13 residues. Per germline, CDR1 MNHEY and CDR2 SMNVEV (reference sequence). CDR3 protein: CASSLSEQAKQFF. The CDR3, as DNA: TGTGCCAGCAGTTTAAGCGAACAAGCCAAGCAGTTCTTC.

This clonotype was seen ten or more times. The chain couples TRBV3-1 to TRBJ1-2; 8 bases map to TRBD1. J lost 4 bases, V lost 4 bases, and 5 bases had no gene match. Germline V CDR1 and CDR2: LGHDT, YNNKEL (reference sequence). The CDR3 consists of 14 residues. CDR3 bases: TGTGCCAGCAGCCCGACAGGGGCGGGCTATGGCTACACCTTC. It is translated as CASSPTGAGYGYTF.

This clonotype was counted only a few times. CDR3 sequence (DNA): TGTGCCAGCAGAAACCGGGACAGGGGGTGGATGAACACTGAAGCTTTCTTT. Its translation: CASRNRDRGWMNTEAFF. The chain combines TRBV13 with TRBJ1-1; TRBD1 agrees at 11 bases. The CDR3 spans 17 residues. Germline CDR1 reads PRHDT; CDR2 reads FYEKMQ (reference sequence). V was pared by 6 bases and J by 0 bases, with 9 bases of the junction left unmatched.

Comment on this clonotype: A much larger clonotype is one base distant, so this may be a read error. CDR3 protein: CASSLSSRANYDYTF. The CDR3 region has the DNA TGTGCCAGCAGTTTAAGTTCTAGAGCTAACTATGACTACACCTTC. This chain uses TRBV27 with TRBJ1-2; no definite D call. Per germline, CDR1 MNHEY and CDR2 SMNVEV (reference sequence). The CDR3 extends over 15 amino acids.

This clonotype has a count of ten or more. This chain uses TRBV2 with TRBJ1-4; 7 bases match TRBD1. The length of the CDR3 is 14 residues. Germline lookup yields CDR1 SNHLY and CDR2 FYNNEI. V gave up 2 bases and J gave up 5 bases; unmatched junction bases: 2. The CDR3 protein is CASSESRGNEKLFF. The CDR3 bases are TGTGCCAGCAGTGAAAGCAGGGGGAATGAAAAACTGTTTTTT.

This chain links TRBV19 with TRBJ1-5, with TRBD1 identical over 9 bases. Germline V gene lookup returns CDR1 LNHDA and CDR2 SQIVND (reference sequence). This CDR3 has 17 amino acids. V gave up 5 bases and J gave up 7 bases; unmatched junction bases: 15. In nucleotides, the CDR3 is TGTGCCAGTAGTGCCAACACAGGGGGCGCAGGAAAACAGCCCCAGCATTTT. It codes for CASSANTGGAGKQPQHF.

This sequence joins TRBV12-3 or TRBV12-4 and TRBJ1-1, with a possible D match to TRBD1 (5 bases). Trimming took 0 bases from V and 0 from J, leaving 8 bases between them. The CDR3 loop spans 15 amino acids. The CDR3 DNA is TGTGCCAGCAGTTTAGCAGGGGCCTTGAACACTGAAGCTTTCTTT. Translated, it gives CASSLAGALNTEAFF.

As regards this clonotype: The conserved final phenylalanine or tryptophan is absent from the CDR3, which likely points to a read error. This chain connects TRBV6-1 to TRBJ1-3; D is undetermined. CDR3 size: 16 residues. Germline V gives CDR1 MNHNS, CDR2 SASEGT. CDR3 sequence reads: CASSPEAGLAGNTIYS. The CDR3 DNA reads as TGCGCCAGCAGCCCCGAGGCGGGTCTAGCTGGAAACACCATATATTCT.